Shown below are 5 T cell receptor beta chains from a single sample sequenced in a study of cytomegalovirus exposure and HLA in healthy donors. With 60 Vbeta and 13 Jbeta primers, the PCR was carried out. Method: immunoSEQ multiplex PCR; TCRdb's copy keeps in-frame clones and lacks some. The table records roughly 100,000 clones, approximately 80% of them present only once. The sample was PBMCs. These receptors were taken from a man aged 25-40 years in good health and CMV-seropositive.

In nucleotides, the CDR3 is TGTGCCAGCGGAGCCGGGACAGGGGCTCCCTATGGCTACACCTTC. This codes for CASGAGTGAPYGYTF. The chain carries TRBV25-1 and TRBJ1-2, with 10 bases matching TRBD1. In germline, CDR1 is MGHDK, CDR2 SYGVNS. This CDR3 has 15 amino acids. The V gene end was trimmed by 8 bases and the J gene end by 4 bases; junction bases not matched to a gene: 10.

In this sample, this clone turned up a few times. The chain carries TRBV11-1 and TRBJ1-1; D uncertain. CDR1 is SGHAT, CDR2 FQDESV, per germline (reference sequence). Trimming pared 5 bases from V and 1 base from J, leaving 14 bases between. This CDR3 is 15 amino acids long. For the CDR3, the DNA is TGTGCCAGCAGCCCGGAACTACGGCGGAACACTGAAGCTTTCTTT. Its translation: CASSPELRRNTEAFF.

CDR3 protein: CASSHPRGLRGNQPQHF. The CDR3 coding sequence is TGTGCCAGCAGCCACCCCCGGGGCCTTAGGGGGAATCAGCCCCAGCATTTT. The chain carries TRBV5-8 and TRBJ1-5; perhaps TRBD1 as D (6 bases). The CDR3 consists of 17 residues. Deletions cut 4 bases from V and 4 bases from J, with 21 bases between. Germline loops: CDR1 SGHTS, CDR2 YDEGEE.

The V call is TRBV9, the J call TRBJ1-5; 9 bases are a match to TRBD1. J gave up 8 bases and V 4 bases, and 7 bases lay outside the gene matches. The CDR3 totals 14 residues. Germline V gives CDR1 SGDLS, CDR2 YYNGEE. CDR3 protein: CASSLDRGGEPQHF. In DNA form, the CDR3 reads TGTGCCAGCAGCCTCGACAGGGGGGGAGAGCCCCAGCATTTT.

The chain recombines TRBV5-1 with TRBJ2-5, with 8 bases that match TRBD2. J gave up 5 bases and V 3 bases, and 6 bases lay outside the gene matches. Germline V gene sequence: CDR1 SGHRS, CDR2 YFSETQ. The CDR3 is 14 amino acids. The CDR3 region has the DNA TGCGCCAGCAGCTCCCGGGAGGGCTGGGAGACCCAGTACTTC. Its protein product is CASSSREGWETQYF.